This T cell receptor (beta chain) was sequenced for a study of blood T cell repertoires in COVID-19 (TCRdb year 2020). Study-wide context: Collaborator samples came from the United States, Italy and Spain and covered acute and convalescent phases of COVID-19. The repertoires were released in a freely available public database intended as a resource for research on the immune response to SARS-CoV-2. Where HLA class I and class II types were available, the types were taken from metadata supplied by the sample provider, not from assay-based typing. The sample metadata nearly always contained a de-identified subject ID, COVID-19 status, age in years and sex. The prospective study material was composed of cDNA or gDNA derived from T cells, B-cell-depleted T cells, or PBMCs. The dataset comprised deeply sampled blood TCRbeta repertoires from subjects exposed to, actively infected with, or recovered from COVID-19. The samples were drawn from two sources: the first 160 participants of the ongoing ImmuneRACE study, and 1,000 to 1,500 subjects contributed by 6 global collaborators.

Broader findings and caveats from the paper: The amount of clinical and demographic metadata varied by source and participant and was provided uncurated.

The immunoSEQ Assay, a bias-controlled multiplex PCR, was used to amplify TCRbeta CDR3 regions from genomic DNA. From the authors' description of their analysis: Within the assay, amplification of reference gene primers was used to estimate how many nucleated cells each sample contained. To quantify the absolute abundance of each unique TCRbeta CDR3 rearrangement, sequence reads were collapsed and filtered. Productive Simpson clonality was computed per sample as the square root of Simpson's diversity index over productive rearrangements. TCRdb re-hosts the immuneACCESS table, in-frame sequences only. Its copies lack some clones; in the studies checked, an unresolved V gene accounts for under half of them, and the cause for the rest is not known. V, J and clone size were drawn from that table, and D and trimming were deduced from the DNA. This sample has tens of thousands of clones in its table, and roughly 71% of those were observed once. In total, the top ten clones hold roughly 28% of the sample.

With regard to this clone: Its cognate antigen has yet to be identified. Base qualities are not recorded, but no much larger clone differs from it by a single base.

The collaborating institutions used their own protocols to collect whole blood in K2EDTA tubes. For TCRbeta analysis, collaborators shipped samples as frozen whole blood, isolated PBMCs, or DNA extracted from either of those sample types. V and J are truncated by 3 bases and 7 bases respectively, leaving an intervening sequence of 6 bases. The CDR3 covers 11 residues, taking in both the cysteine and the phenylalanine. Kept here is only the CDR3 DNA, which spans 33 bases and is read in frame from base 1. For CDR1 and CDR2, the germline V gene lists MDHEN and SYDVKM. This receptor was taken from a woman over 75 with acute or convalescent COVID-19. The chain was built from TRBV28 and TRBJ1-2, with an unclear D gene assignment. Sequencing used peripheral blood. The encoded CDR3 is CASSFSSGYTF. The bases are TGTGCCAGCAGTTTCTCGTCTGGCTACACCTTC.